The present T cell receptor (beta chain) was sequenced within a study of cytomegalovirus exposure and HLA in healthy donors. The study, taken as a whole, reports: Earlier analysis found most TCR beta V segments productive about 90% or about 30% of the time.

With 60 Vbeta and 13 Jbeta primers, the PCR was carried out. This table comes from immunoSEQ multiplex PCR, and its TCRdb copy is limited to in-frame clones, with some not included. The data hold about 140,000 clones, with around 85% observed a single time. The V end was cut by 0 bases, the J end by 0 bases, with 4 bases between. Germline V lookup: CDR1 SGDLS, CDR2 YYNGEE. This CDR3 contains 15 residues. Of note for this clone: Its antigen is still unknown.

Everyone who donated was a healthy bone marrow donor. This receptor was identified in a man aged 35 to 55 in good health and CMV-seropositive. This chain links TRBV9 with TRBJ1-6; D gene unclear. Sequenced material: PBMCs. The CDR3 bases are TGTGCCAGCAGCGTAGCGAGCTCCTATAATTCACCCCTCCACTTT. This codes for CASSVASSYNSPLHF.